This is a list of T cell receptor beta chains from one sample in a study of PD-L1 blockade in urothelial cancer. The data were produced by immunoSEQ multiplex PCR, yet TCRdb's version contains in-frame clones alone and is incomplete. The table lists about 27,000 clones, approximately 77% of them singletons, with about 1.6% in the top ten. The material sequenced was PBMCs, taken around atezolizumab (anti-PD-L1) treatment. All receptors derive from a man between 65 and 85 years old with urothelial cancer. Both conserved end residues are trimmed from each CDR3. D genes are given only for firm matches.

D gene: TRBD2; V gene: TRBV29-1; CDR3 protein: SGLAVAYNEQF
D gene: TRBD1; V gene: TRBV7-6; CDR3 protein: ASSSTGGFGNEQY
D gene: .; V gene: TRBV27; CDR3 protein: ASSLPPHGRDEQF
D gene: TRBD1; V gene: TRBV29-1; CDR3 protein: SVGTAGYT
D gene: TRBD1; V gene: TRBV18; CDR3 protein: ASSTGQGDTGELF
D gene: TRBD1; V gene: TRBV13; CDR3 protein: ASSSSDRGDTQY
D gene: TRBD1; V gene: TRBV7-2; CDR3 protein: ASSPIIHRGPNYGYT
D gene: TRBD1; V gene: TRBV23-1; CDR3 protein: ASSHRRDRSDQPQH
D gene: .; V gene: TRBV5-5; CDR3 protein: ASSLAPDQPQH
D gene: .; V gene: TRBV5-1; CDR3 protein: ASSLDRETQY
D gene: .; V gene: TRBV2; CDR3 protein: ASSQGTNYGYT
D gene: TRBD1; V gene: TRBV19; CDR3 protein: ASGQGYTDTQY
D gene: .; V gene: TRBV28; CDR3 protein: ASTPPGEPYEQY
D gene: .; V gene: TRBV27; CDR3 protein: ASSPNSGPGEQY
D gene: .; V gene: TRBV27; CDR3 protein: ASSPARGNYEQY
D gene: .; V gene: TRBV28; CDR3 protein: ASSPRLGGRTDTQY
D gene: TRBD1; V gene: TRBV5-1; CDR3 protein: ASGDRVNTEAF
D gene: .; V gene: TRBV5-1; CDR3 protein: ASSLDGAETQY
D gene: .; V gene: TRBV18; CDR3 protein: ASSQGREGGQPQH
D gene: TRBD1; V gene: TRBV4-2; CDR3 protein: ASSQDRGRGTGRETEAF
D gene: TRBD1; V gene: TRBV5-6; CDR3 protein: ASSTGRGTEAF
D gene: TRBD2; V gene: TRBV15; CDR3 protein: ATSPSSDGASGTNEQF
D gene: .; V gene: TRBV2; CDR3 protein: ASTFMGPQETQY
D gene: TRBD2; V gene: TRBV5-1; CDR3 protein: ASSLWGSTSGSTDTQY
D gene: .; V gene: TRBV9; CDR3 protein: ASSVMDIQATGELF
D gene: TRBD1; V gene: TRBV5-5; CDR3 protein: ASSYNRDRNIDEQY
D gene: .; V gene: TRBV21-1; CDR3 protein: ASSKWGQGQPQH
D gene: .; V gene: TRBV7-9; CDR3 protein: ASSSRAPRENTIY
D gene: TRBD1; V gene: TRBV10-3; CDR3 protein: AISGTGGNTGELF
D gene: TRBD1; V gene: TRBV6-5; CDR3 protein: ASSYHGTGLYEQY
D gene: .; V gene: TRBV5-6; CDR3 protein: ASSLDPSGNTIY
D gene: .; V gene: TRBV4-2; CDR3 protein: ASSQVDRGNTEAF
D gene: TRBD1; V gene: TRBV28; CDR3 protein: ASSLSALDRRRGELF
D gene: .; V gene: TRBV30; CDR3 protein: AWTGGNTNYGYT
D gene: .; V gene: TRBV29-1; CDR3 protein: SVDALTEPNTEAF
D gene: TRBD2; V gene: TRBV11-2; CDR3 protein: ASSLAPSGYNEQF
D gene: TRBD1; V gene: TRBV6-1; CDR3 protein: ASSVHDRAGQPQH
D gene: .; V gene: TRBV5-1; CDR3 protein: ASTKAGSTEAF
D gene: .; V gene: TRBV18; CDR3 protein: ASSRRDLGNEQF
D gene: .; V gene: TRBV19; CDR3 protein: ASSIEAGTGELF
D gene: .; V gene: TRBV21-1; CDR3 protein: ASTATGLGGYT
D gene: .; V gene: TRBV18; CDR3 protein: ASSPDSLFSGNTIY
D gene: .; V gene: TRBV27; CDR3 protein: ASSLSPGLLPETQY
D gene: .; V gene: TRBV27; CDR3 protein: ASRESAYNEQF
D gene: .; V gene: TRBV5-1; CDR3 protein: ASSLYGSGNEQF
D gene: TRBD2; V gene: TRBV13; CDR3 protein: ASSLGLAGGNIQY
D gene: TRBD1; V gene: TRBV29-1; CDR3 protein: SVEPWTGDTQY
D gene: .; V gene: TRBV7-2; CDR3 protein: ASKNRMNTEAF
D gene: .; V gene: TRBV7-7; CDR3 protein: ASSLGEGTEAF
D gene: .; V gene: TRBV13; CDR3 protein: ASSLGGSNYNEQF
D gene: .; V gene: TRBV28; CDR3 protein: ASYAAQGAETQY
D gene: .; V gene: TRBV30; CDR3 protein: AWSHGGGGGNTIY
D gene: TRBD2; V gene: TRBV11-3; CDR3 protein: ASSSRGGLAYEQY
D gene: TRBD1; V gene: TRBV2; CDR3 protein: ASSGDSGGYT
D gene: .; V gene: TRBV2; CDR3 protein: ASVLENTGELF